Listed below are T cell receptor beta chains from one sample, sequenced in a study of CD8+ T cells in alopecia areata. Using immunoSEQ multiplex PCR, the repertoire was profiled, and TCRdb retains in-frame clones only, with some absent. The sample contains some 110,000 clones, about 61% of which appear only once. The source material was CD4+ T cells sorted from blood. These TCRs come from a human donor in good health. Each CDR3 is given with its conserved first and last residue. A D gene is named only where the DNA matches it firmly.

TRBV7-9	.	TRBJ2-2	TGTGCCAGCGCCCCTGCCGGGGAGCTGTTTTTT	CASAPAGELFF
TRBV10-3	.	TRBJ1-2	TGTGCCATCAGTGAAGGCGGTAACTATGGCTACACCTTC	CAISEGGNYGYTF
TRBV11-2	.	TRBJ2-2	TGTGGGGCGCGCTCACCCGGGGAGCTGTTTTTT	CGARSPGELFF
TRBV10-3	TRBD2	TRBJ2-1	TGTGCCATCAGTGACAGTGGGCTAGCGGGGGGGCTTGAGCAGTTCTTC	CAISDSGLAGGLEQFF
TRBV5-1	TRBD1	TRBJ1-2	TGCGCCAGCGGTAGGACAGGGGAAATAGGCTACACCTTC	CASGRTGEIGYTF
TRBV5-1	.	TRBJ2-1	TGCGCCAGCAGCTTCGGGAACTCCTACAATGAGCAGTTCTTC	CASSFGNSYNEQFF
TRBV29-1	.	TRBJ1-2	TGCAGCGTTGCCGAGGGGGACTATGGCTACACCTTC	CSVAEGDYGYTF
TRBV30	TRBD1	TRBJ1-6	TGTGCCTGGGAGGGACAGCGAAAATTTTCACCCCTCCACTTT	CAWEGQRKFSPLHF
TRBV6-6	.	TRBJ1-6	TGTGCCAGCAATACAGGGTTGGGGGACTATAATTCACCCCTCCACTTT	CASNTGLGDYNSPLHF
TRBV5-1	TRBD2	TRBJ2-5	TGCGCCAGCAGCGGGGGGGACGGCCTCGGGACCCAGTACTTC	CASSGGDGLGTQYF